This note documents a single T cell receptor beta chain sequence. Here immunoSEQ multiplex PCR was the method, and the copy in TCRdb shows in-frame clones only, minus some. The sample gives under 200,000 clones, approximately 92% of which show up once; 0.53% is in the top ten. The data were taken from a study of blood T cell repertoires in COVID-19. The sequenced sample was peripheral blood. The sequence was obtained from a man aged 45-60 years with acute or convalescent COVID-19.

CDR3 in amino acids: CASSVRTSVGEQFF. DNA for the CDR3: TGTGCCAGCAGTGTACGGACTAGCGTCGGGGAGCAGTTCTTC. This rearrangement joins TRBV2 to TRBJ2-1; 9 positions match TRBD2. Germline V gene sequence: CDR1 SNHLY, CDR2 FYNNEI. The CDR3 length is 14 residues. The V and J ends lost 4 bases and 10 bases, in that order; junction bases with no gene match: 8.